This passage covers 26 T cell receptor beta chains from one sample sequenced in a study of yellow fever vaccine responses in identical twins. TCRdb used MiXCR to reprocess the RT-PCR reads, holding one entry per CDR3 protein. The sample shows several thousand distinct CDR3 sequences, 70% to 90% of them seen only once. This material consisted of T cells from blood (PBMCs), unsorted or a sorted subset (not recorded which), taken before or after yellow fever vaccination (not recorded which). All receptors come from a woman under 30 who received the yellow fever vaccine.

The rearrangement uses TRBV18 and TRBJ2-5; 8 bases fit TRBD1. V lost 5 bases, J lost 2 bases, and 7 bases stayed unmatched. This CDR3 is 15 amino acids long. CDR1 and CDR2 from the germline V gene are KGHSH and LQKENI. The CDR3 sequence is CASSTTGGNQETQYF. The CDR3 coding sequence is TGTGCCAGCTCAACAACAGGGGGTAATCAAGAGACCCAGTACTTC.

The gene calls are TRBV20-1 and TRBJ1-5; 9 nucleotides line up with TRBD1. The germline V gene encodes CDR1 DFQATT and CDR2 SNEGSKA (reference sequence). The junction had 12 bases not matched to a gene; V was cut back by 5 bases and J by 7 bases. The CDR3 totals 15 residues. CDR3 sequence reads: CSARPPGTGYQPQHF. DNA for the CDR3: TGCAGTGCTCGGCCGCCCGGGACAGGGTACCAGCCCCAGCATTTT.

The chain joins TRBV23-1 to TRBJ2-7; D is unresolved. TRBV23-1 is filed as an ORF, its function uncertain. The CDR3 runs 14 residues. V was pared by 3 bases and J by 4 bases, with 13 bases between. CDR3 loop: CASSHASGLYEQYF. Here the CDR3 DNA reads TGCGCCAGCAGTCACGCTAGTGGCCTGTACGAGCAGTACTTC.

CDR3 DNA: TGCGCCAGCAGCCAAGTAAGGGACGGCTCAGGCTATGGCTACACCTTC. Translating gives CASSQVRDGSGYGYTF. V usage is TRBV4-1 and J usage is TRBJ1-2, with D possibly matching TRBD1 (5 bases). The CDR3 is 16 amino acids. Germline CDR1 and CDR2: MGHRA and YSYEKL. Deletions cut 1 base from V and 4 bases from J, with 16 bases between.

The CDR3 DNA reads as TGCGCCAGCAGACCATGGACAGGGGGCCGCGAGCAGTACTTC. This translates into CASRPWTGGREQYF. The V and J genes are TRBV23-1 and TRBJ2-7; 11 nucleotides align to TRBD1. TRBV23-1 belongs to the ORF category, with a function that is uncertain. Losses at the gene ends were 6 bases for V and 6 bases for J; bases not matched to a gene: 7. The CDR3 is 14 residues long.

This clonotype occurred once. The chain couples TRBV29-1 to TRBJ2-3, with TRBD2 as a possible D gene (6 bases). This CDR3 has 13 amino acids. V lost 3 bases and J lost 3, with 10 bases in between. Per germline, CDR1 SQVTM and CDR2 ANQGSEA. Written as DNA, the CDR3 is TGCAGCGTTGACCGGGGGTCAACAGATACGCAGTATTTT. Residues: CSVDRGSTDTQYF.

The V gene is TRBV10-1, the J gene TRBJ2-7; a possible D gene is TRBD2 (5 bases). The CDR3 consists of 14 residues. In germline, CDR1 is WNHNN, CDR2 SYGVQD (reference sequence). The V and J ends lost 0 bases and 10 bases respectively, with 16 bases between them. The CDR3 spells CASSESKGRGNQYF. CDR3 DNA: TGCGCCAGCAGTGAGTCGAAGGGTCGAGGGAACCAGTACTTC.

The rearrangement links TRBV7-9 to TRBJ2-3; 10 nucleotides match TRBD1. From germline, CDR1 is SEHNR and CDR2 FQNEAQ (reference sequence). V shed 6 bases, J shed 3 bases, and the junction held 9 bases outside the gene matches. The CDR3 has 16 amino acids. The DNA of the CDR3 is TGTGCCAGCAGTCAACAGGGACAGGGGAGGACAGATACGCAGTATTTT. This gives the protein CASSQQGQGRTDTQYF.

CDR3 coding DNA: TGCAGCGTTGGCTGGGGAACAGGGTTCACTGAAGCTTTCTTT. This gives the protein CSVGWGTGFTEAFF. The chain is built from TRBV29-1 and TRBJ1-1; TRBD1 might be the D (6 bases). The V gene's germline CDR1 is SQVTM and CDR2 ANQGSEA. The CDR3 loop spans 14 amino acids. Trimming left V 4 bases short and J 4 bases short, with 16 bases between.

This clonotype was picked up one time. This chain connects TRBV11-3 to TRBJ2-3, with TRBD1 matching 8 bases. The CDR3 contains 15 residues. CDR1 and CDR2 from the germline V gene are SGHNT and YENEEA. The V and J ends lost 3 bases and 4 bases, in that order; junction bases with no gene match: 6. CDR3 bases: TGTGCCAGCAGCTTTGGCAGACAGGGGTCAGATACGCAGTATTTT. Translating gives CASSFGRQGSDTQYF.

Here the CDR3 reads CASSLAQGAYNEQFF. CDR3 DNA: TGTGCCAGCAGCTTAGCCCAGGGCGCGTACAATGAGCAGTTCTTC. V and J are TRBV7-2 and TRBJ2-1, with TRBD1 as a possible D gene (5 bases). Trimming stripped 0 bases from V and 4 bases from J, with 10 bases between. Germline values: CDR1 SGHTA, CDR2 FQGNSA. This CDR3 spans 15 amino acids. The full variable domain, completed using reference TRBV7-2 and TRBJ2-1, is GAGVSQSPSNKVTEKGKDVELRCDPISGHTALYWYRQSLGQGLEFLIYFQGNSAPDKSGLPSDRFSAERTGGSVSTLTIQRTQQEDSAVYLCASSLAQGAYNEQFFGPGTRLTVL.

The J gene is TRBJ2-5, the V gene TRBV6-1, with no clear D. This CDR3 is built from 13 residues. The V gene lost 1 base and the J gene lost 2 bases, with 5 bases spanning the gap. Germline CDR1 is MNHNS and CDR2 is SASEGT. CDR3 in DNA: TGTGCCAGCAGTGAAGTACCTCAAGAGACCCAGTACTTC. Its protein is CASSEVPQETQYF.

This clonotype appeared a few times. Here the CDR3 reads CASSRERGLQPYF. For the CDR3, the DNA is TGTGCCAGCAGCCGAGAACGGGGCCTCCAGCCGTACTTC. V usage is TRBV11-2 and J usage is TRBJ2-7, with D perhaps being TRBD1 or TRBD2 (5 bases each). The length of the CDR3 is 13 residues. Trimming removed 5 bases from V and 12 bases from J, with 20 bases in between. Germline loops: CDR1 SGHAT, CDR2 FQNNGV.

The genes are TRBV12-3 or TRBV12-4 and TRBJ1-1; D remains ambiguous. The CDR3 spans 17 residues. V shed 3 bases and J shed 8 bases, with 25 bases lying between them. The CDR3 region is CASSLLVEERTLTEAFF. The CDR3 nucleotides read TGTGCCAGCAGTTTGTTGGTCGAGGAGCGGACTTTAACGGAAGCTTTCTTT.

This clonotype was detected only once. The chain links TRBV11-2 to TRBJ2-1, with a weak D call TRBD2 (5 bases). With 0 bases removed from V and 2 bases from J, the gap between germline ends came to 11 bases. Germline V gene sequence: CDR1 SGHAT, CDR2 FQNNGV. The CDR3 loop spans 16 amino acids. In DNA form, the CDR3 reads TGTGCCAGCAGCTTAGATCGGGGTCGAACCTACAATGAGCAGTTCTTC. Translated, it gives CASSLDRGRTYNEQFF.

The chain couples TRBV5-4 to TRBJ2-5; possible D gene TRBD2, 6 bases. The CDR3 loop spans 13 amino acids. Trimming removed 4 bases from V and 1 base from J, with 8 bases in between. Germline lookup yields CDR1 SGHNT and CDR2 YYREEE (reference sequence). CDR3 coding DNA: TGTGCCAGCAGCGGGGGACTCCAAGAGACCCAGTACTTC. Encoded protein: CASSGGLQETQYF.

The V call is TRBV7-9, the J call TRBJ2-1; 7 nucleotides line up with TRBD1. V lost 5 bases and J lost 8; bases outside the gene matches: 12. CDR1 and CDR2 (germline): SEHNR, FQNEAQ (reference sequence). The CDR3 consists of 15 residues. The CDR3 sequence: CASSQLQGVLDEQFF. CDR3 sequence (DNA): TGTGCCAGCAGCCAACTTCAGGGGGTTTTGGATGAGCAGTTCTTC.

The rearrangement uses TRBV5-1 and TRBJ2-1; D gene unclear. Trimming removed 0 bases from V and 3 bases from J, with 13 bases in between. Looked up from germline, CDR1 is SGHRS and CDR2 is YFSETQ. The CDR3 has 16 residues. The CDR3 region is CASSLAPGHDYNEQFF. CDR3 bases: TGCGCCAGCAGCTTGGCCCCGGGCCATGACTACAATGAGCAGTTCTTC. The complete variable domain, with remaining parts taken from reference TRBV5-1 and TRBJ2-1, reads KAGVTQTPRYLIKTRGQQVTLSCSPISGHRSVSWYQQTPGQGLQFLFEYFSETQRNKGNFPGRFSGRQFSNSRSEMNVSTLELGDSALYLCASSLAPGHDYNEQFFGPGTRLTVL.

CDR3 loop: CASSFPDREETQYF. The CDR3 region has the DNA TGTGCCAGCAGCTTCCCGGACAGAGAAGAGACCCAGTACTTC. The rearrangement uses TRBV11-1 and TRBJ2-5, with D possibly matching TRBD1 (6 bases). The CDR3 is made up of 14 amino acids. Trimming cost V 3 bases and J 3 bases, with 11 bases left between them. Germline values: CDR1 SGHAT, CDR2 FQDESV (reference sequence).

The chain is built from TRBV20-1 and TRBJ2-7, with TRBD2 matching 14 bases. Germline CDR1 is DFQATT and CDR2 is SNEGSKA (reference sequence). V was pared by 6 bases and J by 5 bases, with 6 bases of the junction left unmatched. This CDR3 has 14 amino acids. The CDR3 DNA sequence: TGCAGTGCAAGACTAGCGGGGGGGCGAAACGAGCAGTACTTC. Encoded protein: CSARLAGGRNEQYF.

The chain recombines TRBV10-2 with TRBJ2-2; D possibly corresponds to TRBD2 (6 bases). Germline loops: CDR1 WSHSY, CDR2 SAAADI. Trimming pared 5 bases from V and 2 bases from J, leaving 15 bases between. This CDR3 comprises 16 residues. In nucleotides, the CDR3 is TGCGCCAGCAGTACTCCAAGGAGGGGAAACACCGGGGAGCTGTTTTTT. Protein product: CASSTPRRGNTGELFF.

In this sample, this clonotype turned up once. CDR3 bases: TGTGCCAGCAGTGAGGGACTAGCTAACAATGAGCAGTTCTTC. Translating gives CASSEGLANNEQFF. The chain combines TRBV6-1 with TRBJ2-1; 9 bases line up with TRBD2. The CDR3 is 14 amino acids. Per the germline V gene, CDR1 is MNHNS and CDR2 is SASEGT. Trimming cost V 3 bases and J 5 bases; bases outside gene matches: 2.

This clonotype was seen more than once but under ten times. The J gene is TRBJ1-5, the V gene TRBV30, with TRBD1 identical over 9 bases. The CDR3 is 16 residues long. CDR1 and CDR2 from the germline V gene are GTSNPN and SVGIG (reference sequence). J was trimmed by 0 bases and V by 1 base; bases with no gene match: 4. CDR3 DNA sequence: TGTGCCTGGAGTGCGGACAGGGGATATAGCAATCAGCCCCAGCATTTT. Its translation: CAWSADRGYSNQPQHF.

The chain is built from TRBV11-1 and TRBJ1-1, with TRBD1 as a possible D gene (5 bases). The germline CDR1 and CDR2 sequences are SGHAT and FQDESV (reference sequence). The V end lost 6 bases, the J end lost 5 bases, and 16 bases lay between the germline ends. This CDR3 has 14 residues. CDR3 sequence (DNA): TGTGCCAGCAGGGGGGAGGGCGGAGGAACTGAAGCTTTCTTT. This gives the protein CASRGEGGGTEAFF.

This chain connects TRBV6-9 to TRBJ2-7; D might be TRBD1 (6 bases). The CDR3 is 14 residues long. Germline V lookup: CDR1 MNHGY, CDR2 SVAAGI. The ends were cut back, 2 bases at V and 5 bases at J, with 13 bases in the middle. The CDR3 protein is CASSYGGQGHEQYF. The CDR3 region has the DNA TGTGCCAGCAGTTATGGGGGCCAGGGACACGAGCAGTACTTC.

This clonotype appeared once. The V gene is TRBV5-1, the J gene TRBJ2-1, with 10 bases matching TRBD2. The CDR3 loop spans 15 amino acids. CDR1 is SGHRS and CDR2 is YFSETQ in the germline V gene. J was trimmed by 8 bases and V by 2 bases; bases with no gene match: 7. CDR3 loop: CASSLGLAGAHEQFF. CDR3 nucleotide sequence: TGCGCCAGCAGCTTAGGGCTAGCGGGGGCCCATGAGCAGTTCTTC. Full variable domain (rest looked up from reference TRBV5-1 and TRBJ2-1): KAGVTQTPRYLIKTRGQQVTLSCSPISGHRSVSWYQQTPGQGLQFLFEYFSETQRNKGNFPGRFSGRQFSNSRSEMNVSTLELGDSALYLCASSLGLAGAHEQFFGPGTRLTVL.